What follows are 24 T cell receptor beta chains derived from one specimen sequenced in a study of blood T cell repertoires in COVID-19 (dated by TCRdb to about 2020). Library creation used the immunoSEQ multiplex PCR assay. This is the immuneACCESS table as TCRdb keeps it, with only in-frame sequences that have V and J called. A part of the clones is gone; compared with another copy, unresolved V genes explain less than half, and the rest is unexplained. The sample contains about 150,000 clones, 80% to 90% of them found a single time. Roughly 4.1% of the sample is held by the ten biggest clonotypes. Material for sequencing was peripheral blood. All receptors come from a woman between 65 and 79 years old with acute or convalescent COVID-19.

The rearrangement links TRBV18 to TRBJ1-6; 10 positions match TRBD1. Germline values: CDR1 KGHSH, CDR2 LQKENI. The V segment lost 2 bases and the J segment 6 bases; nucleotides outside the gene matches: 4. There are 16 residues in the CDR3. CDR3 sequence: CASSPRDRGPNSPLHF. Here the CDR3 DNA reads TGTGCCAGCTCACCAAGGGACAGGGGCCCTAATTCACCCCTCCACTTT.

The gene calls are TRBV7-3 and TRBJ2-2, with 8 bases lining up with TRBD1. CDR1 is SGHTA, CDR2 FQGTGA, per germline. Trimming at V came to 4 bases and at J to 6 bases, leaving 1 base not matched to a gene. This CDR3 contains 13 residues. CDR3 loop: CASSWTGPGELFF. CDR3 sequence (DNA): TGTGCCAGCAGCTGGACAGGGCCCGGGGAGCTGTTTTTT.

V and J are TRBV6-2 or TRBV6-3 and TRBJ2-1, with 9 bases identical to TRBD1. The CDR3 spans 16 residues. Germline loops: CDR1 MNHEY, CDR2 SVGEGT. V lost 5 bases, J lost 4 bases, and 9 bases stayed unmatched. The chain's CDR3 is CASSTPKTGGYNEQFF. The CDR3 DNA reads TGTGCCAGCAGTACCCCGAAGACAGGGGGATACAATGAGCAGTTCTTC.

In this sample, this clone turned up once. The chain uses TRBV5-1 and TRBJ1-2, with TRBD1 identical over 7 bases. The length of the CDR3 is 14 residues. V was clipped by 4 bases and J by 7 bases; unmatched bases: 10. The germline V gene has CDR1 SGHRS and CDR2 YFSETQ. The CDR3 spells CASSLDRPDRGYTF. CDR3 nucleotides: TGCGCCAGCAGCCTGGACAGGCCCGACCGTGGCTACACCTTC.

The rearrangement links TRBV6-2 or TRBV6-3 to TRBJ2-7, with 10 positions matching TRBD2. The CDR3 extends over 17 amino acids. Germline lookup yields CDR1 MNHEY and CDR2 SVGEGT. V trimming: 2 bases; J trimming: 2 bases; junction bases outside the gene matches: 9. In DNA, the CDR3 is TGTGCCAGCAGTTACCAACAGCGGGAGGGCCGGGCCTACGAGCAGTACTTC. Its translation is CASSYQQREGRAYEQYF.

The chain has TRBV10-3 and TRBJ2-7, with 9 positions matching TRBD2. The CDR3 has 15 residues. Losses at the gene ends were 10 bases for V and 2 bases for J; bases not matched to a gene: 12. CDR1 and CDR2 (germline): ENHRY, SYGVKD. CDR3 protein: CATSGSSGGTYEQYF. The CDR3 DNA follows: TGTGCCACCAGCGGGAGTAGCGGGGGTACCTACGAGCAGTACTTC.

This clone was picked up a small number of times. Other DNA sequences in the same sample also yield this CDR3. V is TRBV18 and J is TRBJ2-3; 14 nucleotides match TRBD2. The J segment lost 3 bases and the V segment lost 5 bases, leaving 4 bases of the junction unmatched. Germline V gene sequence: CDR1 KGHSH, CDR2 LQKENI. The CDR3 totals 16 residues. The CDR3 loop reads CASSSRLAGGTDTQYF. The CDR3 DNA is TGTGCCAGCTCATCGAGACTAGCGGGAGGGACAGATACGCAGTATTTT.

This clone was picked up one time. CDR3 DNA: TGTGCCAGCAGTGTGATTTGGGACAGGGTAGTTGGCTACACCTTC. It translates to CASSVIWDRVVGYTF. The chain recombines TRBV2 with TRBJ1-2; the match to TRBD1 covers 9 bases. The CDR3 spans 15 residues. The trim removed 4 bases at V and 7 bases at J, leaving 10 bases unmatched. Germline V lookup: CDR1 SNHLY, CDR2 FYNNEI.

The rearrangement links TRBV18 to TRBJ1-6; 8 bases fit TRBD1. This CDR3 has 16 residues. The trim removed 5 bases at V and 8 bases at J, leaving 11 bases unmatched. From germline, CDR1 is KGHSH and CDR2 LQKENI. The CDR3, as DNA: TGTGCCAGCTCAATTACAGGGGGTGTGGGCCATTCACCCCTCCACTTT. Its translation is CASSITGGVGHSPLHF.

The chain recombines TRBV6-1 with TRBJ1-2, with D uncertain. The ends were cut back, 2 bases at V and 4 bases at J, with 14 bases in the middle. Germline CDR1 is MNHNS and CDR2 is SASEGT. The length of the CDR3 is 15 residues. The CDR3 is CASSEREATGYGYTF. For the CDR3, the DNA is TGTGCCAGCAGTGAACGAGAAGCGACGGGCTATGGCTACACCTTC.

The gene calls are TRBV27 and TRBJ1-1; D is unresolved. CDR1 is MNHEY and CDR2 is SMNVEV in the germline V gene (reference sequence). Trimming removed 3 bases from V and 5 bases from J, with 13 bases in between. The CDR3 spans 14 residues. The CDR3 spells CASSFGIGATEAFF. Written as DNA, the CDR3 is TGTGCCAGCAGTTTCGGGATTGGCGCTACTGAAGCTTTCTTT.

This clone was seen a single time. This chain joins TRBV2 and TRBJ2-7; TRBD1 aligns across 7 bases. Germline V lookup: CDR1 SNHLY, CDR2 FYNNEI. The CDR3 contains 15 residues. V lost 2 bases to trimming and J lost 2 bases; unmatched junction nucleotides: 6. Here the CDR3 reads CASSEMTGLTYEQYF. The CDR3 DNA reads as TGTGCCAGCAGTGAAATGACAGGGCTTACCTACGAGCAGTACTTC.

The chain joins TRBV27 to TRBJ2-2; no definite D call. The CDR3 has 15 residues. Trimming took off 7 bases at V and 4 bases at J, with 16 bases between the two ends. CDR1 and CDR2 (germline): MNHEY, SMNVEV (reference sequence). DNA of the CDR3: TGTGCCAGCATAGTCCCTTACAGAGCCACCGGGGAGCTGTTTTTT. Translating gives CASIVPYRATGELFF.

V is TRBV4-1 and J is TRBJ1-3; no definite D call. The germline gives CDR1 MGHRA, CDR2 YSYEKL. This CDR3 comprises 17 residues. The V and J ends lost 0 bases and 0 bases respectively, with 12 bases between them. In nucleotides, the CDR3 is TGCGCCAGCAGCCAAGAAGCCGCGGCAGACTCTGGAAACACCATATATTTT. Its protein is CASSQEAAADSGNTIYF.

The rearrangement links TRBV2 to TRBJ2-4; D gene uncertain. The CDR3 totals 17 residues. V was pared by 4 bases and J by 0 bases, with 16 bases between. Germline V gives CDR1 SNHLY, CDR2 FYNNEI. CDR3 sequence: CASSVSTVGRAKNIQYF. Here the CDR3 DNA reads TGTGCCAGCAGTGTCAGTACGGTGGGCAGAGCCAAAAACATTCAGTACTTC.

The chain is built from TRBV5-1 and TRBJ2-1, with D possibly being TRBD1 (5 bases). V lost 0 bases and J lost 4, with 11 bases in between. The length of the CDR3 is 15 residues. Germline CDR1 and CDR2: SGHRS and YFSETQ. The CDR3: CASSLATGPYNEQFF. The DNA for the CDR3 is TGCGCCAGCAGCTTGGCCACAGGCCCTTACAATGAGCAGTTCTTC.

This chain's CDR3 is CASSQGKGNSYEQYF. In nucleotides, the CDR3 is TGTGCCAGCAGCCAAGGGAAGGGGAACTCCTACGAGCAGTACTTC. V gene TRBV14 combines with J gene TRBJ2-7, with D tentatively TRBD1 (5 bases). CDR1 SGHDN and CDR2 FVKESK come from the germline V gene. Trimming stripped 1 base from V and 0 bases from J, with 10 bases between. The CDR3 has 15 amino acids.

V and J are TRBV6-5 and TRBJ2-7; D may be TRBD2 (6 bases). V shed 0 bases and J shed 4 bases, with 13 bases lying between them. The CDR3 is 15 amino acids. CDR1 and CDR2 (germline): MNHEY, SVGAGI. The CDR3 reads CASSYSKGSGYEQYF. For the CDR3, the DNA is TGTGCCAGCAGTTACTCGAAGGGTAGCGGATACGAGCAGTACTTC.

The V call is TRBV27, the J call TRBJ1-4; D remains unclear. The V and J ends lost 5 bases and 8 bases respectively, with 12 bases between them. CDR1 and CDR2 (germline): MNHEY, SMNVEV (reference sequence). The CDR3 totals 13 residues. CDR3: CASSPREGEKLFF. CDR3 sequence (DNA): TGTGCCAGCAGTCCCCGAGAGGGAGAAAAACTGTTTTTT.

The J gene is TRBJ2-5, the V gene TRBV5-4; tentative D call: TRBD2 (5 bases). This CDR3 is built from 14 residues. CDR1 SGHNT and CDR2 YYREEE come from the germline V gene (reference sequence). Trimming pared 7 bases from V and 4 bases from J, leaving 17 bases between. CDR3 DNA: TGTGCCAGCCAGAGCGCGGGCTCGGGAGAGACCCAGTACTTC. This codes for CASQSAGSGETQYF.

Only a few counts were recorded for this clone. J is TRBJ1-3 and V is TRBV15, with TRBD1 matching 7 bases. The length of the CDR3 is 16 residues. J was trimmed by 3 bases and V by 0 bases; bases with no gene match: 5. Germline CDR1 and CDR2: LNHNV and YYDKDF (reference sequence). The CDR3 region has the DNA TGTGCCACCAGCAGAGATCGAGGGACAGTTGGAAACACCATATATTTT. This encodes CATSRDRGTVGNTIYF.

This chain joins TRBV6-2 or TRBV6-3 and TRBJ2-3; 7 nucleotides agree with TRBD2. Germline V gene sequence: CDR1 MNHEY, CDR2 SVGEGT. The CDR3 is 12 residues long. V shed 0 bases and J 10 bases; nucleotides not matched to a gene: 1. CDR3 DNA: TGTGCCAGCAGTTACTCGGGGGGGTCGCAGTATTTT. Residues: CASSYSGGSQYF.

The rearrangement joins TRBV30 to TRBJ1-6; the D gene is possibly TRBD1 (5 bases). V was cut by 8 bases and J by 7 bases, with 15 bases left in between. The germline CDR1 and CDR2 sequences are GTSNPN and SVGIG (reference sequence). This CDR3 contains 13 residues. The CDR3 DNA reads as TGTGCCGGAAGGGGTCAGGAAAATTCACCCCTCCACTTT. It codes for CAGRGQENSPLHF.

The rearrangement uses TRBV14 and TRBJ1-1; 8 bases are a match to TRBD1. The CDR3 totals 18 residues. CDR1 is SGHDN and CDR2 is FVKESK in the germline V gene. The J segment lost 1 base and the V segment lost 2 bases, leaving 12 bases of the junction unmatched. CDR3 nucleotides: TGTGCCAGCAGCCAAATCGGTGGAACAGGGGGTTGGAACACTGAAGCTTTCTTT. It is translated as CASSQIGGTGGWNTEAFF. The full variable domain, with the rest looked up from reference TRBV14 and TRBJ1-1, is EAGVTQFPSHSVIEKGQTVTLRCDPISGHDNLYWYRRVMGKEIKFLLHFVKESKQDESGMPNNRFLAERTGGTYSTLKVQPAELEDSGVYFCASSQIGGTGGWNTEAFFGQGTRLTVV.